This entry lists 6 T cell receptor beta chains sequenced from one sample in a study of CD8 T cells in Susac syndrome. An amount of RNA that ranged from roughly 0.45 to 1 ug was reverse transcribed with random hexamers. TCRdb re-derived calls from the immunoSEQ multiplex PCR reads in MiXCR, one entry per CDR3 protein. This table has 150,000 to 200,000 distinct CDR3 sequences, 95% appearing once. Sequenced: CD4+ T cells from PBMCs. These receptors all come from a human donor with multiple sclerosis.

The chain is built from TRBV20-1 and TRBJ2-3; D is unclear. Germline V lookup: CDR1 DFQATT, CDR2 SNEGSKA (reference sequence). Trimming shortened V by 5 bases and J by 2 bases, and 5 bases separated the two germline ends. The CDR3 is 11 residues long. The CDR3 here is CSADHTDTQYF. The CDR3 DNA follows: TGCAGTGCTGACCACACAGATACGCAGTATTTT.

The chain employs TRBV20-1 and TRBJ1-5; D not certain. The germline CDR1 and CDR2 sequences are DFQATT and SNEGSKA (reference sequence). The V end lost 1 base, the J end lost 5 bases, and 6 bases lay between the germline ends. This CDR3 is 12 amino acids long. CDR3 DNA sequence: TGCAGTGCTAGAGCGGCGGATCAGCCCCAGCATTTT. Its protein product is CSARAADQPQHF.

The rearrangement uses TRBV4-2 and TRBJ2-3; D is possibly TRBD2 (6 bases). Trimming stripped 0 bases from V and 9 bases from J, with 13 bases between. The germline CDR1 and CDR2 sequences are LGHNA and YNFKEQ. CDR3 size: 14 residues. The CDR3 DNA is TGTGCCAGCAGCCAAGATCCCGCGCGGGGAACGCAGTATTTT. Translating gives CASSQDPARGTQYF.

In this sample, this clonotype turned up once. The CDR3, as DNA: TGTGCCAGCAGTGAGGGGACAGTAGACTACGAGCAGTACTTC. It codes for CASSEGTVDYEQYF. The J gene is TRBJ2-7, the V gene TRBV28, with 7 bases fitting TRBD1. Trimming cost V 5 bases and J 3 bases; bases outside gene matches: 7. The length of the CDR3 is 14 residues. Germline values: CDR1 MDHEN, CDR2 SYDVKM.

V usage is TRBV9 and J usage is TRBJ1-1; D call uncertain. With 4 bases removed from V and 4 bases from J, the gap between germline ends came to 23 bases. Germline V gene data show CDR1 as SGDLS and CDR2 as YYNGEE. The CDR3 length is 17 residues. The CDR3 is CASSPDGSFMVPTEAFF. CDR3 coding DNA: TGTGCCAGCAGCCCAGACGGGTCGTTTATGGTCCCCACTGAAGCTTTCTTT.

J is TRBJ1-1 and V is TRBV29-1, with D possibly matching TRBD1 (6 bases). The germline CDR1 and CDR2 sequences are SQVTM and ANQGSEA. Trimming pared 4 bases from V and 1 base from J, leaving 19 bases between. This CDR3 comprises 16 residues. CDR3: CSVVGALGPRNTEAFF. In DNA, the CDR3 is TGCAGCGTTGTGGGGGCCCTCGGACCGAGGAACACTGAAGCTTTCTTT.